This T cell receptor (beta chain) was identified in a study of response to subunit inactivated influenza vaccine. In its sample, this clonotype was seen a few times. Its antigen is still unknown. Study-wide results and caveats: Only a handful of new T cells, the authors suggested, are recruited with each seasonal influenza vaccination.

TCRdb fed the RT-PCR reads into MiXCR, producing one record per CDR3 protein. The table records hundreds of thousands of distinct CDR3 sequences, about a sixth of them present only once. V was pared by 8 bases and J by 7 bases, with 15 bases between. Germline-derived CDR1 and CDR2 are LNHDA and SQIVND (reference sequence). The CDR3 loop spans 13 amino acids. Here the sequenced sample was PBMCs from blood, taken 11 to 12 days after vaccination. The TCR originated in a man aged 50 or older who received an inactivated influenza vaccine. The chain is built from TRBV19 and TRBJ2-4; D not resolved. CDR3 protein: CASGPGAWNIQYF. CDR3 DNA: TGTGCCAGTGGCCCTGGCGCGTGGAACATTCAGTACTTC.